Shown below are 2 T cell receptor beta chains from a single sample sequenced in a study of T-cell reconstitution after alpha-beta-depleted transplantation in children. TCRbeta library construction was performed incorporating unique molecular identifiers. Using its own MiXCR run on the PCR reads, TCRdb lists one record per CDR3 protein. The sample has about 980,000 distinct CDR3 sequences, roughly 29% seen once. The source was PBMCs, mostly from graft donor cells, collected 360 days after TCRalphabeta/CD19-depleted stem cell transplant. The receptor source for this set is a boy younger than two who had a stem cell transplant for SCID, so the T cells may come from the graft donor.

This clonotype was picked up a small number of times. Here the CDR3 DNA reads TGTGCCAGCAGCCTACTAGCGGGGGGGTTTCCTACGCAGTATTTT. Translated, it gives CASSLLAGGFPTQYF. V gene TRBV11-2 combines with J gene TRBJ2-3; 13 positions agree with TRBD2. The V and J ends lost 5 bases and 8 bases, in that order; junction bases with no gene match: 7. The CDR3 is 15 amino acids. Germline CDR1 SGHAT, CDR2 FQNNGV.

J is TRBJ2-3 and V is TRBV5-6; 7 bases map to TRBD1. CDR1 is SGHDT, CDR2 YYEEEE, per germline. The CDR3 loop spans 16 amino acids. V shed 0 bases and J 0 bases; nucleotides not matched to a gene: 4. The CDR3 region is CASSLGAGGSTDTQYF. The CDR3 nucleotides read TGTGCCAGCAGCTTGGGGGCAGGGGGTAGCACAGATACGCAGTATTTT.